Listed here is a single TCR beta chain. Antigen: not known. Using immunoSEQ multiplex PCR, the repertoire was profiled, and TCRdb retains in-frame clones only, with some absent. This sample has roughly 81,000 clones, with approximately 95% found just once. CDR1 and CDR2 (germline): MNHEY, SMNVEV (reference sequence). V trimming: 2 bases; J trimming: 6 bases; junction bases outside the gene matches: 6. The CDR3 is 14 amino acids. The data belong to a study of OX40 agonist ivuxolimab in advanced cancers. Looking at the study overall: It was ivuxolimab, an agonistic anti-OX40 (CD134) antibody, that patients were treated with. Ivuxolimab was delivered to patients intravenously every 2 weeks at doses spanning 0.01 to 10 mg/kg.

Study results and caveats: Nonresponders, in some cases, also had low normalized T-cell clonal expansion.

The chain links TRBV27 to TRBJ2-7; TRBD2 matches 8 bases. The sequence came from an adult with an advanced solid tumor such as melanoma, head and neck, liver or kidney cancer. The sequenced sample was CD4+ or CD8+ T cells sorted from blood, obtained in a trial of the OX40 agonist ivuxolimab. CDR3 amino acids: CASSLRGGLVEQYF. The CDR3 DNA reads as TGTGCCAGCAGTTTACGGGGGGGGCTAGTCGAGCAGTACTTC.